Presented here are 2 T cell receptor beta chains from one specimen sequenced in a study of molecular identifiers for immune sequencing clone quantification. TCRdb fed the PCR reads into MiXCR, producing one record per CDR3 protein. Here the sample spans approximately 500,000 distinct CDR3 sequences, around 21% being singletons. The sample comprised naive CD8+ T cells from blood, with Jurkat cell RNA spiked in. Sample subset: FACS-sorted CD8+CD4-CCR7+CD45RA+ naive T cells. The receptors stem from a human donor in good health. Some libraries in this study had Jurkat cell RNA spiked in.

V is TRBV30 and J is TRBJ1-1, with D maybe TRBD1 (5 bases). V gave up 3 bases and J gave up 6 bases, with 17 bases separating them. The CDR3 runs to 14 residues. From germline, CDR1 is GTSNPN and CDR2 SVGIG (reference sequence). The CDR3 coding sequence is TGTGCCTGGAGCCCAGACTTGGACACCCCTGAAGCTTTCTTT. Translating it yields CAWSPDLDTPEAFF.

This clonotype was picked up many times. This chain links TRBV29-1 with TRBJ2-2, with TRBD1 matching 9 bases. The germline gives CDR1 SQVTM, CDR2 ANQGSEA. The V gene end was trimmed by 4 bases and the J gene end by 0 bases; junction bases not matched to a gene: 0. The CDR3 extends over 14 amino acids. CDR3 protein: CSVGDRANTGELFF. The CDR3 bases are TGCAGCGTTGGGGACAGGGCGAACACCGGGGAGCTGTTTTTT.